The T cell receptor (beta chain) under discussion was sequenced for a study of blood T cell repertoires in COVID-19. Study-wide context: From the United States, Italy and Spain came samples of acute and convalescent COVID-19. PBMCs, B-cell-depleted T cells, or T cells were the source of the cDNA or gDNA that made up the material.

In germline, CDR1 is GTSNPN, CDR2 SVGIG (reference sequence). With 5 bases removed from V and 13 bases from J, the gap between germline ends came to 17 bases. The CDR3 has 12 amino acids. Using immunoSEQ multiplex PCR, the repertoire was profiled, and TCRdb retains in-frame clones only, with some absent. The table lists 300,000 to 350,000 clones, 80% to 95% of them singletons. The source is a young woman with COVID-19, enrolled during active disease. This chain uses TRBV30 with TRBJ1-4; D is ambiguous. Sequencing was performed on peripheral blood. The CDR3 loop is CAWRPGSRGLFF. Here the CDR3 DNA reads TGTGCCTGGCGCCCCGGGTCGCGGGGACTGTTTTTT. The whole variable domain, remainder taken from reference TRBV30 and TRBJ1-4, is SQTIHQWPATLVQPVGSPLSLECTVEGTSNPNLYWYRQAAGRGLQLLFYSVGIGQISSEVPQNLSASRPQDRQFILSSKKLLLSDSGFYLCAWRPGSRGLFFGSGTQLSVL.